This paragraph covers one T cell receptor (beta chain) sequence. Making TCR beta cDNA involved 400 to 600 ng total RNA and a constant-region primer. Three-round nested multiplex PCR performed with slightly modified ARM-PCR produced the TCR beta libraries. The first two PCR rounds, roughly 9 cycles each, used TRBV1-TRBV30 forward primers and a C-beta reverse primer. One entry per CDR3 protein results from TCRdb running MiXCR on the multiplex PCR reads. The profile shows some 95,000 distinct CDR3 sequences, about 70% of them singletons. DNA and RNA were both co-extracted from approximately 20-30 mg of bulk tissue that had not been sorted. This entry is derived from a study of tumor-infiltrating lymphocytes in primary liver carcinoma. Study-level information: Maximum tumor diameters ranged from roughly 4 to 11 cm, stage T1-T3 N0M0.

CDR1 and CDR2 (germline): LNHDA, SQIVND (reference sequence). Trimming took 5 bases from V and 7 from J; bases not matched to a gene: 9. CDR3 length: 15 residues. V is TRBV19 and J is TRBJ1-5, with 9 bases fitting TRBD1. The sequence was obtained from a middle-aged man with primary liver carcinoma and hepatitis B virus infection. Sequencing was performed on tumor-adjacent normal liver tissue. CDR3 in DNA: TGTGCCAGTAGTTTTTTCGGGACAGGGACGCAGCCCCAGCATTTT. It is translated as CASSFFGTGTQPQHF.